The 6 T cell receptor beta chains below come from one sample, sequenced in a study of CD8 T cells in Susac syndrome. RNA totalling roughly 0.45 to 1 ug underwent reverse transcription with random hexamers. In TCRdb, the immunoSEQ multiplex PCR reads were re-called with MiXCR into one record per CDR3 protein. The sample records about 130,000 distinct CDR3 sequences, over 90% being singletons. The sample was CD4+ T cells from PBMCs. Receptors originate from a human donor in good health.

The chain recombines TRBV28 with TRBJ2-7, with 7 bases fitting TRBD1. Germline CDR1 MDHEN, CDR2 SYDVKM. The CDR3 is made up of 15 amino acids. Trimming took 7 bases from V and 2 from J; bases not matched to a gene: 11. CDR3 nucleotide sequence: TGTGCCAGCAACCGTCCTGGACAGGTGACCTACGAGCAGTACTTC. Translation: CASNRPGQVTYEQYF.

The chain joins TRBV2 to TRBJ1-5; D might be TRBD1 (6 bases). Looked up from germline, CDR1 is SNHLY and CDR2 is FYNNEI. Trimming took off 0 bases at V and 3 bases at J, with 9 bases between the two ends. This CDR3 has 15 residues. DNA of the CDR3: TGTGCCAGCAGTGAAGCGCAGGGGTACAATCAGCCCCAGCATTTT. Protein: CASSEAQGYNQPQHF. Combining the CDR3 with reference TRBV2 and TRBJ1-5 gives the whole variable domain EPEVTQTPSHQVTQMGQEVILRCVPISNHLYFYWYRQILGQKVEFLVSFYNNEISEKSEIFDDQFSVERPDGSNFTLKIRSTKLEDSAMYFCASSEAQGYNQPQHFGDGTRLSIL.

The chain uses TRBV20-1 and TRBJ2-1, with 8 positions matching TRBD2. The V gene's germline CDR1 is DFQATT and CDR2 SNEGSKA (reference sequence). V lost 1 base, J lost 9 bases, and 8 bases stayed unmatched. This CDR3 has 14 residues. DNA for the CDR3: TGCAGTGCTAGAGGGGGGACTAGTGGAGGTGAGCAGTTCTTC. As protein: CSARGGTSGGEQFF.

This chain links TRBV29-1 with TRBJ1-3; D call uncertain. Per germline, CDR1 SQVTM and CDR2 ANQGSEA. There are 14 residues in the CDR3. Trimming removed 4 bases at V and 0 bases at J, with 10 bases between. CDR3 in amino acids: CSVGNFSSGNTIYF. The DNA for the CDR3 is TGCAGCGTTGGTAACTTCAGCTCTGGAAACACCATATATTTT. The whole variable domain, remainder taken from reference TRBV29-1 and TRBJ1-3, is SAVISQKPSRDICQRGTSLTIQCQVDSQVTMMFWYRQQPGQSLTLIATANQGSEATYESGFVIDKFPISRPNLTFSTLTVSNMSPEDSSIYLCSVGNFSSGNTIYFGEGSWLTVV.

This clonotype was recorded only once. J is TRBJ2-5 and V is TRBV5-1, with D hard to call. Germline assignment: CDR1 SGHRS and CDR2 YFSETQ. V shed 1 base and J shed 1 base, with 5 bases lying between them. The CDR3 has 13 residues. In nucleotides, the CDR3 is TGCGCCAGCAGCTTGAACGGCCAAGAGACCCAGTACTTC. Its translation is CASSLNGQETQYF.

The chain uses TRBV2 and TRBJ2-7, with 7 nucleotides matching TRBD2. V trimming: 6 bases; J trimming: 5 bases; junction bases outside the gene matches: 13. The CDR3 has 15 residues. CDR1 is SNHLY and CDR2 is FYNNEI in the germline V gene. Here the CDR3 reads CASRGLGGSWNEQYF. The CDR3 DNA reads as TGTGCCAGCAGGGGCCTGGGCGGGAGTTGGAACGAGCAGTACTTC.